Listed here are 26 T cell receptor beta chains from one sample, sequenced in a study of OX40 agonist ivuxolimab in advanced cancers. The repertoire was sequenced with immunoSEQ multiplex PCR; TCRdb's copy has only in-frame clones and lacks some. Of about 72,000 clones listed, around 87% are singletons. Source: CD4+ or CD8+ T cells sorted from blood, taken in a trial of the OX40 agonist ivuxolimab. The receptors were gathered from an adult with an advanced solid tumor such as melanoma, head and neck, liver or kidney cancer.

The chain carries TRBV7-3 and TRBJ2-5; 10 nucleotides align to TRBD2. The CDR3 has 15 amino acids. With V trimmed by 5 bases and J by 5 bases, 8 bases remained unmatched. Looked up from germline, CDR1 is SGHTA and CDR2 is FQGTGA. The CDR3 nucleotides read TGTGCCAGCAGCCGATTAGCGGGGGGATGGGAGACCCAGTACTTC. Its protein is CASSRLAGGWETQYF.

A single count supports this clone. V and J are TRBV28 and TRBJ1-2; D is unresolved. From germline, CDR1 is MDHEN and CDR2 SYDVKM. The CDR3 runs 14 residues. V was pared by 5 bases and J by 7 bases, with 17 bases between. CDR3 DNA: TGTGCCAGCAGTCTGGGCCCGTTGGGTGCTGGCTACACCTTC. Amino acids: CASSLGPLGAGYTF.

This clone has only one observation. CDR3 sequence: CASSDMGNQPQHF. The CDR3 DNA reads TGTGCCAGCAGTGATATGGGCAATCAGCCCCAGCATTTT. This chain links TRBV2 with TRBJ1-5; D remains unclear. This CDR3 has 13 amino acids. Trimming cost V 3 bases and J 2 bases, with 5 bases left between them. Germline V gene lookup returns CDR1 SNHLY and CDR2 FYNNEI.

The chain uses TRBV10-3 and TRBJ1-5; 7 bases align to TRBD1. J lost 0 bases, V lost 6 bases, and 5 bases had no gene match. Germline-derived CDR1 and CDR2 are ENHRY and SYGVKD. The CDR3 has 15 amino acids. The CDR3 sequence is CAIREGQSSNQPQHF. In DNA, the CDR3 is TGTGCCATCAGAGAGGGACAGAGTAGCAATCAGCCCCAGCATTTT.

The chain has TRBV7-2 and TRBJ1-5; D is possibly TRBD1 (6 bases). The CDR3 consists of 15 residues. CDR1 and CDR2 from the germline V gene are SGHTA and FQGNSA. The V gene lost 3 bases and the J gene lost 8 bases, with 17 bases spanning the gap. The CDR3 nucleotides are TGTGCCAGCAGCTTGGGGGGCGGGGGCCAGGAGCCCCAGCATTTT. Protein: CASSLGGGGQEPQHF. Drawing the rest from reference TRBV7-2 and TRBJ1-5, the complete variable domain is GAGVSQSPSNKVTEKGKDVELRCDPISGHTALYWYRQSLGQGLEFLIYFQGNSAPDKSGLPSDRFSAERTGGSVSTLTIQRTQQEDSAVYLCASSLGGGGQEPQHFGDGTRLSIL.

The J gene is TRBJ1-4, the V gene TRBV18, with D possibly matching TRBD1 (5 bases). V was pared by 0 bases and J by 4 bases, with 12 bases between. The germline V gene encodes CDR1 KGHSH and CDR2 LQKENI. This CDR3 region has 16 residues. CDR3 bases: TGTGCCAGCTCACCACCGTCCAGGGAAAGTAATGAAAAACTGTTTTTT. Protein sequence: CASSPPSRESNEKLFF.

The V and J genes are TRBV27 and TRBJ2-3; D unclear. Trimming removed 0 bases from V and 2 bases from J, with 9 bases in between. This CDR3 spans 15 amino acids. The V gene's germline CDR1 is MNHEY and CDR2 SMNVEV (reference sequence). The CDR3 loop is CASSLSAVLTDTQYF. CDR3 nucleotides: TGTGCCAGCAGTTTATCGGCCGTACTCACAGATACGCAGTATTTT.

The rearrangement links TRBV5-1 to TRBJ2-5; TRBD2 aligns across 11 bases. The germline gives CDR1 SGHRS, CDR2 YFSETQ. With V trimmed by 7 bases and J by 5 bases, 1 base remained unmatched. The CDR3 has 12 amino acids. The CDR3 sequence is CASRLAGETQYF. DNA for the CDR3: TGCGCCAGCCGACTAGCGGGGGAGACCCAGTACTTC.

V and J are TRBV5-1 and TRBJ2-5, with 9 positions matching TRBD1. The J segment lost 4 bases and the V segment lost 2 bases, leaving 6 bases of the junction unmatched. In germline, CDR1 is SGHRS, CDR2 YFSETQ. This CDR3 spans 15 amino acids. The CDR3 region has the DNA TGCGCCAGCAGCTTCCGCACAGGGGGCGTAGAGACCCAGTACTTC. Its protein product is CASSFRTGGVETQYF.

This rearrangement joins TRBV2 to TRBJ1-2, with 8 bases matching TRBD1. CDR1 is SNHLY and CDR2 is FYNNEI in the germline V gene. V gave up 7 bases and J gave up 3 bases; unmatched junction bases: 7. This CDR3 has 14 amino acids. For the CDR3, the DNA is TGTGCCAGCAATTCCGGGACAGGCTACTATGGCTACACCTTC. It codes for CASNSGTGYYGYTF.

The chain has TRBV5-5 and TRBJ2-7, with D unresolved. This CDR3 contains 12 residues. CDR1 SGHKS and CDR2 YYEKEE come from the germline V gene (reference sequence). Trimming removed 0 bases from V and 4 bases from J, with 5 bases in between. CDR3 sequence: CASSLEGYEQYF. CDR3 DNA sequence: TGTGCCAGCAGCTTGGAGGGATACGAGCAGTACTTC.

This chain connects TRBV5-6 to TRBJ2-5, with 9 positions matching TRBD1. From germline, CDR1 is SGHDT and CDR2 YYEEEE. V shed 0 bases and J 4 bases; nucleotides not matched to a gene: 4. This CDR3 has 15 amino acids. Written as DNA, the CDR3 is TGTGCCAGCAGCTTGGCCAACAGGGGGCTAGAGACCCAGTACTTC. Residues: CASSLANRGLETQYF.

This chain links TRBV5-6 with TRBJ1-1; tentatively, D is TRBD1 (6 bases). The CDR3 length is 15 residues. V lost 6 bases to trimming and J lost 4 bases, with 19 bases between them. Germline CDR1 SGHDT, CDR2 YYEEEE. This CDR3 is CASTTSGGGFTEAFF. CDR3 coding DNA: TGTGCCAGCACCACTTCGGGGGGGGGCTTCACTGAAGCTTTCTTT. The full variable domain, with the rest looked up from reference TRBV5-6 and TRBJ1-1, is DAGVTQSPTHLIKTRGQQVTLRCSPKSGHDTVSWYQQALGQGPQFIFQYYEEEERQRGNFPDRFSGHQFPNYSSELNVNALLLGDSALYLCASTTSGGGFTEAFFGQGTRLTVV.

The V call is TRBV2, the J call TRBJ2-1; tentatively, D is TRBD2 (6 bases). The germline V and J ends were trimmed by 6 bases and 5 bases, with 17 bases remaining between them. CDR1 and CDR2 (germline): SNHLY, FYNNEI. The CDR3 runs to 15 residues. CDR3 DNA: TGTGCCAGCAGGGGGGAGGTAGCGGCCAACAATGAGCAGTTCTTC. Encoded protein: CASRGEVAANNEQFF.

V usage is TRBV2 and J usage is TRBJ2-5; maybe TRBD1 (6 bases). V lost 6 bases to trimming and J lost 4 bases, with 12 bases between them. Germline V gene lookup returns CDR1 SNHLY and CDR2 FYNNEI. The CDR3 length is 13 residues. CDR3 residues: CASSARGRETQYF. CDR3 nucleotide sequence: TGTGCCAGCAGCGCCAGGGGAAGAGAGACCCAGTACTTC.

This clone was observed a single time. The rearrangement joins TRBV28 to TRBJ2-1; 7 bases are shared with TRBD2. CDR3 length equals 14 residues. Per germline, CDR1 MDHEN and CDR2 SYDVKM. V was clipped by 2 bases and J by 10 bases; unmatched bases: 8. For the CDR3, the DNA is TGTGCCAGCAGTTTAGGCGGGAGAGGGGAGGAGCAGTTCTTC. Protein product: CASSLGGRGEEQFF.

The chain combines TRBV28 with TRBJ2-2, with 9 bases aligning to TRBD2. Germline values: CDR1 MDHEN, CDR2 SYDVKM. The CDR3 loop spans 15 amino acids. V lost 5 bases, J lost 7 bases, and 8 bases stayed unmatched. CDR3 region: CASSPGLALHGELFF. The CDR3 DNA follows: TGTGCCAGCAGTCCCGGACTAGCGTTGCACGGGGAGCTGTTTTTT.

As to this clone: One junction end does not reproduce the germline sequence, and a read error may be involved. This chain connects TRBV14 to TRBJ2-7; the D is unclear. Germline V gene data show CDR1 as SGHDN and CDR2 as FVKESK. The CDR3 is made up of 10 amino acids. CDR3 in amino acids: CASSSYGQYF. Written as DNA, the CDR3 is TGTGCCAGCAGCTCTTACGGGCAGTACTTC.

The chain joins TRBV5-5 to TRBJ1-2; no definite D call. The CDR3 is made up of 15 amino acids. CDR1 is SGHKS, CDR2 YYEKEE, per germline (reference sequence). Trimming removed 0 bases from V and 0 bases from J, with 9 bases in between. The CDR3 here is CASSLGEASNYGYTF. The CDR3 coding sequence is TGTGCCAGCAGCTTGGGGGAGGCCTCTAACTATGGCTACACCTTC.

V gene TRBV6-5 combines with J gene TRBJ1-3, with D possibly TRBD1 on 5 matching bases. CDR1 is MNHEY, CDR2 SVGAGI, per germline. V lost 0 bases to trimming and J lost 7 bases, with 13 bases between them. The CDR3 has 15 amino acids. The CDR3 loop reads CASSYSLGDYNTIYF. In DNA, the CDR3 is TGTGCCAGCAGTTACTCGTTGGGGGATTACAACACCATATATTTT.

CDR3 in amino acids: CATSRDGHEQYF. DNA of the CDR3: TGTGCCACCAGCAGAGATGGCCACGAGCAGTACTTC. The chain combines TRBV15 with TRBJ2-5, with D uncertain. Near its end, the DNA agrees better with TRBJ2-7, so the J call may be wrong. This CDR3 spans 12 amino acids. CDR1 is LNHNV and CDR2 is YYDKDF in the germline V gene (reference sequence).

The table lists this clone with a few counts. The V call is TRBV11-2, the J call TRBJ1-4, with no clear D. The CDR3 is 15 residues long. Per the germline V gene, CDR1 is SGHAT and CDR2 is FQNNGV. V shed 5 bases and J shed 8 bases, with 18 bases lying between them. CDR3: CASSPAGGSLEKLFF. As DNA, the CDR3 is TGTGCCAGCAGCCCCGCGGGCGGATCCTTAGAAAAACTGTTTTTT.

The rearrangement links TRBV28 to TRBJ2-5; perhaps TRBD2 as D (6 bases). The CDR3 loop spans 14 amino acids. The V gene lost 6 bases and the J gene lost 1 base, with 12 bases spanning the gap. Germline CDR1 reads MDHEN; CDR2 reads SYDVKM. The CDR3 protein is CASRPGGAQETQYF. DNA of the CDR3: TGTGCCAGCAGGCCCGGGGGAGCCCAAGAGACCCAGTACTTC.

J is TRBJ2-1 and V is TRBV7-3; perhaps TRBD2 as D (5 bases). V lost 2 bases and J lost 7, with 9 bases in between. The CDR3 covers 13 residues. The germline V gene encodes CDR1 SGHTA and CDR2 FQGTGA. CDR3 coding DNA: TGTGCCAGCAGCTTAGCTAGCCTTAATGAGCAGTTCTTC. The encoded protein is CASSLASLNEQFF.

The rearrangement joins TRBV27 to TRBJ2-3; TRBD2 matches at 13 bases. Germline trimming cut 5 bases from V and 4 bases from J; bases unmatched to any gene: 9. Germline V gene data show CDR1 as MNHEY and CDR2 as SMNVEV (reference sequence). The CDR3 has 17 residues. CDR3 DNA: TGTGCCAGCAGTCCCTGGACTAGCGGGAGCCGGTCAGATACGCAGTATTTT. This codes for CASSPWTSGSRSDTQYF.

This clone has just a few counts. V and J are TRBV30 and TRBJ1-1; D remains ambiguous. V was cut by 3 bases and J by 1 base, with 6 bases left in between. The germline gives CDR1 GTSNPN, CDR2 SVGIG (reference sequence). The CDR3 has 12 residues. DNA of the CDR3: TGTGCCTGGAGCCAAGGGAACACTGAAGCTTTCTTT. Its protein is CAWSQGNTEAFF.